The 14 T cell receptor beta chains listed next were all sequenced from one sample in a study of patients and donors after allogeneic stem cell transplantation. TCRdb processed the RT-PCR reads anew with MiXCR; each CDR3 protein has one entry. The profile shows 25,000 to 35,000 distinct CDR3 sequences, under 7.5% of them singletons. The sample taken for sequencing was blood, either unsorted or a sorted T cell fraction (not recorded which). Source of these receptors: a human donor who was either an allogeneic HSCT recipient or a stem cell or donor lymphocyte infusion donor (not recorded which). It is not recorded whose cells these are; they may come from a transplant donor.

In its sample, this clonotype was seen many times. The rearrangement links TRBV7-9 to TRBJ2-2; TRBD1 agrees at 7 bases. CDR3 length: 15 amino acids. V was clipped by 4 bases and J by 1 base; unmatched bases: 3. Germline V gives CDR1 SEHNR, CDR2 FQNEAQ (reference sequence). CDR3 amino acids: CASSWRTGNTGELFF. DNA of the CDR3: TGTGCCAGCAGCTGGAGGACAGGGAACACCGGGGAGCTGTTTTTT.

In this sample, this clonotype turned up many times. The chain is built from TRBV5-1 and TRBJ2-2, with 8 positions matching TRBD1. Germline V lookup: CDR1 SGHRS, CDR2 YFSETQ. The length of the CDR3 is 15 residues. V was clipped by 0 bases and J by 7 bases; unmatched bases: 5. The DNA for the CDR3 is TGCGCCAGCAGCTTGGCCGCAGGGGGCTTCGGGGAGCTGTTTTTT. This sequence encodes CASSLAAGGFGELFF.

CDR3 loop: CASSSGQGPSNQPQHF. CDR3 DNA sequence: TGTGCCAGCTCTTCCGGCCAGGGGCCTAGCAATCAGCCCCAGCATTTT. V is TRBV18 and J is TRBJ1-5; D is perhaps TRBD1 (6 bases). From germline, CDR1 is KGHSH and CDR2 LQKENI. The ends were cut back, 6 bases at V and 0 bases at J, with 15 bases in the middle. The CDR3 has 16 amino acids. Full variable domain (outside the CDR3, taken from reference TRBV18 and TRBJ1-5): NAGVMQNPRHLVRRRGQEARLRCSPMKGHSHVYWYRQLPEEGLKFMVYLQKENIIDESGMPKERFSAEFPKEGPSILRIQQVVRGDSAAYFCASSSGQGPSNQPQHFGDGTRLSIL.

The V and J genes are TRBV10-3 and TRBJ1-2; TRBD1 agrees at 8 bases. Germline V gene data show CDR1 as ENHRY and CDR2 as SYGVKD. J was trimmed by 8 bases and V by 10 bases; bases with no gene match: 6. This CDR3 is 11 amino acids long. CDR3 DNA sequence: TGTGCCAGTTCGACAGGGGCCGGCTACACCTTC. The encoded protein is CASSTGAGYTF.

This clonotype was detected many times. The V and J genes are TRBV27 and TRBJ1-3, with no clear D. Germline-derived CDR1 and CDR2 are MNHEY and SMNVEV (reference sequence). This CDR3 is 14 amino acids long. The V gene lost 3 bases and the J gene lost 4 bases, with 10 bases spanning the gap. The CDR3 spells CASSLRGTGNTIYF. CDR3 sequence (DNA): TGTGCCAGCAGTTTGCGGGGAACAGGAAACACCATATATTTT.

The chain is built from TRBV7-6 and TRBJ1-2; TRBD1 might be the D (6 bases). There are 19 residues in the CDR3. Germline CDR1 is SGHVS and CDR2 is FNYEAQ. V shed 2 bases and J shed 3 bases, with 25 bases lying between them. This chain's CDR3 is CASSLLPGVFTSGDYGYTF. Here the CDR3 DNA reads TGTGCCAGCAGCTTACTCCCAGGGGTTTTTACATCCGGAGACTATGGCTACACCTTC.

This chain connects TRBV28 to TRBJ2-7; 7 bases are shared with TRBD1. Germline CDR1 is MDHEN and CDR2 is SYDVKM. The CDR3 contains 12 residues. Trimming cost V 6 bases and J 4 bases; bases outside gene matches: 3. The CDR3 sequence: CASRQQGYEQYF. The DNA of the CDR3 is TGTGCCAGCAGGCAACAGGGGTACGAGCAGTACTTC.

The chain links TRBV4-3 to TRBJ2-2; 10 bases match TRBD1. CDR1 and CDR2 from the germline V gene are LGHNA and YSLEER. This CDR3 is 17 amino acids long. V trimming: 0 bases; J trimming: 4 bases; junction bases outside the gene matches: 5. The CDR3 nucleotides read TGCGCCAGCAGCCAAGATCACTGGACAGGGGGCACCGGGGAGCTGTTTTTT. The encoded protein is CASSQDHWTGGTGELFF.

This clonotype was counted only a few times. The CDR3 nucleotides are TGTGCCAGTAGCCAGGGACAGGGAATTCCGGGTGAGCAGTACTTC. Protein product: CASSQGQGIPGEQYF. The chain is built from TRBV19 and TRBJ2-7; TRBD1 aligns across 9 bases. The J segment lost 7 bases and the V segment lost 6 bases, leaving 13 bases of the junction unmatched. The germline gives CDR1 LNHDA, CDR2 SQIVND (reference sequence). The CDR3 extends over 15 amino acids.

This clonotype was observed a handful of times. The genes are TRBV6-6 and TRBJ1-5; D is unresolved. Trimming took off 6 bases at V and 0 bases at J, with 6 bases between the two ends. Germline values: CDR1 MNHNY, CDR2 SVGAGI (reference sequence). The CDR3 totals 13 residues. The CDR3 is CASRTISNQPQHF. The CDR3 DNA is TGTGCCAGCAGAACAATTAGCAATCAGCCCCAGCATTTT.

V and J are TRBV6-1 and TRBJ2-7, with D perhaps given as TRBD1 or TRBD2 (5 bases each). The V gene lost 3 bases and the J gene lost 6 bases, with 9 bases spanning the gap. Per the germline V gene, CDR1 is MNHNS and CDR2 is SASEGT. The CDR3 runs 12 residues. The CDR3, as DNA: TGTGCCAGCAGTGAGGCAGGGAGCGAGCAGTACTTC. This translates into CASSEAGSEQYF.

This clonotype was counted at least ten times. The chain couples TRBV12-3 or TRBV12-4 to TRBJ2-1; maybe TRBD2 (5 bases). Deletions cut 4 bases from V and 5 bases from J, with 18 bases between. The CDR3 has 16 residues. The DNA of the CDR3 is TGTGCCAGCAGTTCTTACCCCGAGAGGGCACACAATGAGCAGTTCTTC. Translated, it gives CASSSYPERAHNEQFF.

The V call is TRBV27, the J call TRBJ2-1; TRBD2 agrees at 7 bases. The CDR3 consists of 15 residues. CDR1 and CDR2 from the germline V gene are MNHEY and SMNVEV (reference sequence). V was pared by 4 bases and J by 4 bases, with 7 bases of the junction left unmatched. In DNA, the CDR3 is TGTGCCAGCAGTTCCGGCGGGGGACTTTACAATGAGCAGTTCTTC. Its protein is CASSSGGGLYNEQFF.

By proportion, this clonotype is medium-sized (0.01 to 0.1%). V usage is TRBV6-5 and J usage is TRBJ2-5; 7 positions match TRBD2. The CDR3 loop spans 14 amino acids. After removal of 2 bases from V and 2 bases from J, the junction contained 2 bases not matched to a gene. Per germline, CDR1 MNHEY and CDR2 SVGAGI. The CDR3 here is CASSYGTTQETQYF. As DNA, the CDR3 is TGTGCCAGCAGTTACGGGACTACTCAAGAGACCCAGTACTTC.